Sequencing of this TCR beta chain was carried out in a study of prognosis after radiotherapy for stage I lung cancer. As to this clonotype: The junction does not match germline at one end; this may be a read error.

Germline CDR1 MNHNS, CDR2 SASEGT. The CDR3 has 18 amino acids. The study amplified the TCR beta CDR3 region from genomic DNA. This amplification was carried out by two rounds of multiplex PCR. First-round PCR, the initial amplification, used primers specific to each TRBV and TRBJ gene. Each CDR3 protein gets one entry after TCRdb re-called the multiplex PCR reads with MiXCR. The sample has 20,000 to 25,000 distinct CDR3 sequences, 43% seen once; the top ten hold roughly 33%. The TCR originated in a donor over 45 with non-small cell lung cancer. Sample: PBMCs, taken before or after stereotactic body radiation therapy (not recorded which). The chain links TRBV6-1 to TRBJ2-1; 13 bases match TRBD2. The chain's CDR3 is CASSATSGGPRSYNEQFF. CDR3 DNA: TGTGCCAGCAGCGCGACTAGCGGGGGGCCCCGTTCATACAACGAGCAGTTCTTC.